This T cell receptor beta chain is drawn from a study of shared clonotypes between healthy human individuals. Note on this clone: The same CDR3 is also encoded by other DNA sequences in this sample.

It was at deep level that the assay was run. Using immunoSEQ multiplex PCR, the repertoire was profiled, and TCRdb retains in-frame clones only, with some absent. Among 2 million to 2.5 million clones listed, more than 80% were seen once. The J segment lost 5 bases and the V segment lost 6 bases, leaving 12 bases of the junction unmatched. The length of the CDR3 is 15 residues. The germline V gene encodes CDR1 MNHEY and CDR2 SMNVEV (reference sequence). Input material: naive CD4+ T cells from PBMCs. Subset denoted: CD45RA+ positively selected. The V gene is TRBV27, the J gene TRBJ1-1; TRBD1 matches 7 bases. This TCR was recovered from a man aged 18 to 35 in good health. Some clones in this sample may be carry-over from other donors' samples. The CDR3 nucleotides read TGTGCCAGCAGCCAAAACAGGGGTAGACGAACTGAAGCTTTCTTT. Protein product: CASSQNRGRRTEAFF.